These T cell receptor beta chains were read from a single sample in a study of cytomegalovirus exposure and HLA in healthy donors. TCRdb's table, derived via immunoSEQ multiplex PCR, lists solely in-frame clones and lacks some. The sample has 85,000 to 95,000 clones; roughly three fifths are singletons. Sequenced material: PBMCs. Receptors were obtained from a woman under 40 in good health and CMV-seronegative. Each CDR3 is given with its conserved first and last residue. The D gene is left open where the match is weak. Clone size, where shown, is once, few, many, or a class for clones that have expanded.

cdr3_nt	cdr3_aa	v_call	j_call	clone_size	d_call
TGTGCCAGCAGCTGGACTAGCGGGCTTTCGTACGAGCAGTACTTC	CASSWTSGLSYEQYF	TRBV11-2	TRBJ2-7	-	TRBD2
TGTGCCAGCAGCCCGGGACAGGCTCGGGAGCAGTACTTC	CASSPGQAREQYF	TRBV11-3	TRBJ2-7	-	TRBD1
TGTGCCATCAGTGAGTCTATGAGCACTGAAGCTTTCTTC	CAISESMSTEAFF	TRBV10-3	TRBJ1-1	few	-
TGCGCCAGCAGCTCCACCCCGGGACAGGGGAACTATGGCTACACCTTC	CASSSTPGQGNYGYTF	TRBV5-1	TRBJ1-2	-	TRBD1
TGTGCCAGCAGCTACTTACTCATGAACACTGAAGCTTTCTTT	CASSYLLMNTEAFF	TRBV7-9	TRBJ1-1	-	-
TGTGCCTGCGATCGGCTAGCGGGAGGCCCTTTTGGTGAGCAGTTCTTC	CACDRLAGGPFGEQFF	TRBV30	TRBJ2-1	-	TRBD2
TGTGCCAGCAGTTTCCCCCCGCCTGGGAGCCCCTTTAACTATGGCTACACCTTC	CASSFPPPGSPFNYGYTF	TRBV28	TRBJ1-2	few	-
TGTGCCAGCAGTGCCCCCCTGGGGCAGTATGAAAAACTGTTTTTT	CASSAPLGQYEKLFF	TRBV6-1	TRBJ1-4	few	-
TGTGCCATCAGGGGTGACAGGGTGAACACTGAAGCTTTCTTT	CAIRGDRVNTEAFF	TRBV10-3	TRBJ1-1	-	TRBD1
TGCGCCCGTTCGGGGCAGCCCCAGCATTTT	CARSGQPQHF	TRBV10-1	TRBJ1-5	once	-